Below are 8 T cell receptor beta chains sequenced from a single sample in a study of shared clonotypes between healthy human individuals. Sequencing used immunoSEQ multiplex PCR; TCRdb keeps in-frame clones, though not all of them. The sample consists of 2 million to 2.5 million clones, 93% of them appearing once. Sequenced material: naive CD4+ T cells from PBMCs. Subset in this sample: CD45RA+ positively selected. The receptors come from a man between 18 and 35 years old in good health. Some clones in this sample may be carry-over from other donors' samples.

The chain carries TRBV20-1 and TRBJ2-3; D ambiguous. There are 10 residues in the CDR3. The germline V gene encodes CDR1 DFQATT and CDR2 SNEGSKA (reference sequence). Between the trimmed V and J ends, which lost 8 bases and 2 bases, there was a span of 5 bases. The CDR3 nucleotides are TGCAGTACCTACACAGATACGCAGTATTTT. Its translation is CSTYTDTQYF.

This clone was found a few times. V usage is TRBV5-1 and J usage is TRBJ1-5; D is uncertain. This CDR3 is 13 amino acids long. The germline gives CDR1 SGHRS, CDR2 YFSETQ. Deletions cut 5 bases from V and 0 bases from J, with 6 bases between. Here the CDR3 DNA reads TGCGCCAGCAGTGAATATAGCAATCAGCCCCAGCATTTT. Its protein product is CASSEYSNQPQHF.

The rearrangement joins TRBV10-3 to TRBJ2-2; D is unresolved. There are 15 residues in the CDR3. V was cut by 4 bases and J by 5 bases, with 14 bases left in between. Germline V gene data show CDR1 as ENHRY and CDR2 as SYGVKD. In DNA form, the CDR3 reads TGTGCCATCAGTGTAGGAGCTCTTGGTACCGGGGAGCTGTTTTTT. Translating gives CAISVGALGTGELFF.

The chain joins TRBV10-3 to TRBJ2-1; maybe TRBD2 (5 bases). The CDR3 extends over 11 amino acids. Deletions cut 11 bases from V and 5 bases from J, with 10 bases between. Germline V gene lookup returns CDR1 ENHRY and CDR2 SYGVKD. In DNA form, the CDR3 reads TGTGCCTCGCTGAGGGACAATGAGCAGTTCTTC. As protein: CASLRDNEQFF.

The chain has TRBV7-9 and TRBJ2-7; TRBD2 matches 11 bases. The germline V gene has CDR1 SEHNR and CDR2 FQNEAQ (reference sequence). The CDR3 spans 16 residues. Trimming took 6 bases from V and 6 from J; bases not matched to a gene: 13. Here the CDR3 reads CASRQTSGRGRVEQYF. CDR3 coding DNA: TGTGCCAGCAGACAAACTAGCGGGAGAGGTAGGGTCGAGCAGTACTTC.

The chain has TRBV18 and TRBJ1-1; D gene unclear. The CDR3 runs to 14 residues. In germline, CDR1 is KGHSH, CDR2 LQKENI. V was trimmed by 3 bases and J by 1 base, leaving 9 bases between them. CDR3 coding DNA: TGTGCCAGCTCACCGCGCCTACAGAACACTGAAGCTTTCTTT. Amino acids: CASSPRLQNTEAFF.

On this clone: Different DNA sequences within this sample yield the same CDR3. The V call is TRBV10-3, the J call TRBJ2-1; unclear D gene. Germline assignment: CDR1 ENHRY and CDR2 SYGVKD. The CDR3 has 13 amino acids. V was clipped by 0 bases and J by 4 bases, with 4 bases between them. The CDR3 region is CAISESPYNEQFF. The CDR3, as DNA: TGTGCCATCAGTGAGTCTCCTTACAATGAGCAGTTCTTC.

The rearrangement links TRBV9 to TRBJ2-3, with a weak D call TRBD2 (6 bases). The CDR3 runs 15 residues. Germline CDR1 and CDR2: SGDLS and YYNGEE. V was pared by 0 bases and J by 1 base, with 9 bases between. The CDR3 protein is CASSVVQRGTDTQYF. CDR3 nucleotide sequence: TGTGCCAGCAGCGTAGTTCAGCGGGGCACAGATACGCAGTATTTT.